This T cell receptor beta chain was sequenced for a study of T-cell memory formation after mild COVID-19. Study overall: TCR clusters mostly belonged to single donors. Study-wide results and caveats: Researchers report contracting CD4+ clones mostly in CM and EM, with CD8+ clones in EMRA.

This clonotype was found a few times. Its specificity is unknown. Using its own MiXCR run on the 5' RACE reads, TCRdb lists one record per CDR3 protein. The table includes around 320,000 distinct CDR3 sequences, approximately 29% detected once. This CDR3 region has 15 residues. Per the germline V gene, CDR1 is SGHRS and CDR2 is YFSETQ. After removal of 0 bases from V and 6 bases from J, the junction contained 5 bases not matched to a gene. The TCR comes from an adult woman who had mild COVID-19 (a few samples of this study predate the infection). Cell type and time point are not known. V is TRBV5-1 and J is TRBJ2-2; 7 positions agree with TRBD2. Sequenced input: PBMCs or a T cell subset sorted from them (not recorded which). The CDR3 spells CASSLETSIAGELFF. In DNA form, the CDR3 reads TGCGCCAGCAGCTTGGAGACTAGCATAGCCGGGGAGCTGTTTTTT.